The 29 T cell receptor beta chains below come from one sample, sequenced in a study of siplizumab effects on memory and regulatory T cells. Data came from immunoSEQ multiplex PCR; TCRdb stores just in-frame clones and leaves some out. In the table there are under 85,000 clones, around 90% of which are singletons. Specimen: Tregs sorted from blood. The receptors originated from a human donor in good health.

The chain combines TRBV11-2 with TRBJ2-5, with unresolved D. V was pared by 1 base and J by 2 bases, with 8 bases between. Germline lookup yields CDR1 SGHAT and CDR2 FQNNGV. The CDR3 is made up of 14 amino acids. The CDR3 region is CASSLVASQETQYF. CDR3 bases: TGTGCCAGCAGCTTAGTAGCATCGCAAGAGACCCAGTACTTC.

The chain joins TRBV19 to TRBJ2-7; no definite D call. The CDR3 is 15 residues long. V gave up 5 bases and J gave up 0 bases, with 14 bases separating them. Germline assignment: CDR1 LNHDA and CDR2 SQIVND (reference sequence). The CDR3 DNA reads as TGTGCCAGTAGTTATCGGCGCAGCTACTCCTACGAGCAGTACTTC. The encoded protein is CASSYRRSYSYEQYF.

The CDR3 DNA sequence: TGTGCCAGCAGCCAAGAATCGGGGCCGCTTGCCTACGAGCAGTACTTC. The encoded protein is CASSQESGPLAYEQYF. The chain carries TRBV4-2 and TRBJ2-7; D may correspond to TRBD1 or TRBD2 (5 bases each). Germline V gives CDR1 LGHNA, CDR2 YNFKEQ. V was shortened by 0 bases and J by 2 bases, with 14 bases between the two germline ends. CDR3 length: 16 amino acids.

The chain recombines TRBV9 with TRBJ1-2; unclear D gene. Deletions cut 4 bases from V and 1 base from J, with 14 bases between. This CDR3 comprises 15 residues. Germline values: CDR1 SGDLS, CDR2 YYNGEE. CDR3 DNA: TGTGCCAGCAGCCCCCGGACGACTGTTAACTATGGCTACACCTTC. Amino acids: CASSPRTTVNYGYTF.

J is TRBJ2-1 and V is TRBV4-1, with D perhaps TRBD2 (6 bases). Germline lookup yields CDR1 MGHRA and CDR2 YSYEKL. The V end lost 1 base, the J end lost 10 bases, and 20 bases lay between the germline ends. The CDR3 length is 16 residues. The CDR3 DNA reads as TGCGCCAGCAGCCAAGCGATAGGGGACTGGACAATCGAGCAGTTCTTC. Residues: CASSQAIGDWTIEQFF.

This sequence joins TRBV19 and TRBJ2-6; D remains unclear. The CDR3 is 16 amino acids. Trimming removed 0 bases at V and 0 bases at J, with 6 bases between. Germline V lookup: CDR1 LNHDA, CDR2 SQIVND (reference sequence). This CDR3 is CASSIDLSSGANVLTF. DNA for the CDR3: TGTGCCAGTAGTATAGATTTGAGCTCTGGGGCCAACGTCCTGACTTTC.

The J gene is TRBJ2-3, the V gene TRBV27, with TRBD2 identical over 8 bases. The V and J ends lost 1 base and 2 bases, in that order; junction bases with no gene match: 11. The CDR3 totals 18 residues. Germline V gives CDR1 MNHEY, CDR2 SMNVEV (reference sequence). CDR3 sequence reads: CASSLWGVLAGLTDTQYF. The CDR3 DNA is TGTGCCAGCAGTTTATGGGGGGTCTTAGCGGGGCTCACAGATACGCAGTATTTT.

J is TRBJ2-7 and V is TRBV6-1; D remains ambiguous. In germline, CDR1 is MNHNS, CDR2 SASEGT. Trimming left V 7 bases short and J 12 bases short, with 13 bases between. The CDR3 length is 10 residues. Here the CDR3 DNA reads TGTGCCAGCAAGGAAAATCGCAGGTACTTC. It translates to CASKENRRYF.

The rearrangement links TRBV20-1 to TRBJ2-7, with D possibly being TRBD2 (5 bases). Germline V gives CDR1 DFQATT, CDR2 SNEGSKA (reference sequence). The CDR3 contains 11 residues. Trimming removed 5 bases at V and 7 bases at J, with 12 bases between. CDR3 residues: CSARLSGEQYF. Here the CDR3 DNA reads TGCAGTGCTCGATTGTCGGGAGAGCAGTACTTC.

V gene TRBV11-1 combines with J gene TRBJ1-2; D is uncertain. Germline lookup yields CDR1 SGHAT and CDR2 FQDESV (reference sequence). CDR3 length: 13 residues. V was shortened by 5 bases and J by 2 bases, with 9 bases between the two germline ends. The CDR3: CASSAGRNYGYTF. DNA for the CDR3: TGTGCCAGCAGCGCGGGCAGGAACTATGGCTACACCTTC. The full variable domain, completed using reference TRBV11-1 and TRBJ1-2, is EAEVAQSPRYKITEKSQAVAFWCDPISGHATLYWYRQILGQGPELLVQFQDESVVDDSQLPKDRFSAERLKGVDSTLKIQPAELGDSAMYLCASSAGRNYGYTFGSGTRLTVV.

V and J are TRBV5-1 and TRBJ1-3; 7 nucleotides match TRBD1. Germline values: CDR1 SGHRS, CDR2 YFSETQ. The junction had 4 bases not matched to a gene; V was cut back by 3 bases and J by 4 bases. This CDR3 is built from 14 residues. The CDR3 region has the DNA TGCGCCAGCAGCTCAACAGGGGACGGAAACACCATATATTTT. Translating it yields CASSSTGDGNTIYF. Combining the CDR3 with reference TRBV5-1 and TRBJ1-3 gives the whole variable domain KAGVTQTPRYLIKTRGQQVTLSCSPISGHRSVSWYQQTPGQGLQFLFEYFSETQRNKGNFPGRFSGRQFSNSRSEMNVSTLELGDSALYLCASSSTGDGNTIYFGEGSWLTVV.

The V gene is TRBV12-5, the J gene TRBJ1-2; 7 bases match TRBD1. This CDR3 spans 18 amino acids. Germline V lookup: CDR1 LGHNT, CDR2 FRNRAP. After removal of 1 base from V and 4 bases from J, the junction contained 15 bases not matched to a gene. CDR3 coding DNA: TGTGCTAGTGGTTTGGACCTCCTTTCTCGGCAGGGGGTCTATGGCTACACCTTC. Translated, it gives CASGLDLLSRQGVYGYTF. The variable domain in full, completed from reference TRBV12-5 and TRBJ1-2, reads DARVTQTPRHKVTEMGQEVTMRCQPILGHNTVFWYRQTMMQGLELLAYFRNRAPLDDSGMPKDRFSAEMPDATLATLKIQPSEPRDSAVYFCASGLDLLSRQGVYGYTFGSGTRLTVV.

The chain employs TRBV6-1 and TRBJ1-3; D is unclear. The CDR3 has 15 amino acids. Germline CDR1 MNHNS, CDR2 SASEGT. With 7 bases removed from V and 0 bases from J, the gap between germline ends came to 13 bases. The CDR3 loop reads CASKREESSGNTIYF. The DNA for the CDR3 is TGTGCCAGCAAACGCGAGGAGAGCTCTGGAAACACCATATATTTT.

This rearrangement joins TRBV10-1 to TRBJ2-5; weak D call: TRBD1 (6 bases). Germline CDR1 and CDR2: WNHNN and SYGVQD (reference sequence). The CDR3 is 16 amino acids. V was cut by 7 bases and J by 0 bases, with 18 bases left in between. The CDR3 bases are TGCGCCAGCACACAGGGTATGTGGAAGAACCAAGAGACCCAGTACTTC. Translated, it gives CASTQGMWKNQETQYF.

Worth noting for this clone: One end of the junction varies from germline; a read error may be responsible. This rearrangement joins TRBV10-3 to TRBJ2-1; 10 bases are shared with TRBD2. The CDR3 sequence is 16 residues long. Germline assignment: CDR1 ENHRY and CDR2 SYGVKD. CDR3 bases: TGTGCCAGCAGTAGAGGACTAGCGGAGCGCCGCAATGAGCAGTTCTTC. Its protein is CASSRGLAERRNEQFF.

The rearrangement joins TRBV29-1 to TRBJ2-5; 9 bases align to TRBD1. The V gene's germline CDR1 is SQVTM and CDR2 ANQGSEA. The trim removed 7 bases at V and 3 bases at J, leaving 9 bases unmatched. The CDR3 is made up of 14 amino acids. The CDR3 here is CSGRRDRVEETQYF. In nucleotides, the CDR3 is TGCAGCGGGAGGAGGGACAGGGTCGAAGAGACCCAGTACTTC. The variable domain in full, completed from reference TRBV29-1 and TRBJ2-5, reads SAVISQKPSRDICQRGTSLTIQCQVDSQVTMMFWYRQQPGQSLTLIATANQGSEATYESGFVIDKFPISRPNLTFSTLTVSNMSPEDSSIYLCSGRRDRVEETQYFGPGTRLLVL.

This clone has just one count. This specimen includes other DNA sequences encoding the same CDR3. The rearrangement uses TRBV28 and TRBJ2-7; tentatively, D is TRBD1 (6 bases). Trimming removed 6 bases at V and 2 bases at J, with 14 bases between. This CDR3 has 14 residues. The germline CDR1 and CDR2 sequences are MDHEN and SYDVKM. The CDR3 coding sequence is TGTGCCAGCAGCCCCCAGGGGCCCCCCTACGAGCAGTACTTC. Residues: CASSPQGPPYEQYF.

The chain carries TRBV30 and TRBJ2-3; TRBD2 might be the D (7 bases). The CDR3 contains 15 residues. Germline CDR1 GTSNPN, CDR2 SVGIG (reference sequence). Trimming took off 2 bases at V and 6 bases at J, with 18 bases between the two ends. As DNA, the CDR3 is TGTGCCTGGAGTAGGGGGGGCGGGAGAGGTGATACGCAGTATTTT. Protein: CAWSRGGGRGDTQYF.

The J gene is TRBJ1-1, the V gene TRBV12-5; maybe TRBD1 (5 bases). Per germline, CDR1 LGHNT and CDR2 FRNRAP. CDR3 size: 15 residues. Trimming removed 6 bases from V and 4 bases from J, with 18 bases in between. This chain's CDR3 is CASGWSGTFGTEAFF. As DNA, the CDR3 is TGTGCTAGTGGGTGGAGTGGGACCTTTGGCACTGAAGCTTTCTTT.

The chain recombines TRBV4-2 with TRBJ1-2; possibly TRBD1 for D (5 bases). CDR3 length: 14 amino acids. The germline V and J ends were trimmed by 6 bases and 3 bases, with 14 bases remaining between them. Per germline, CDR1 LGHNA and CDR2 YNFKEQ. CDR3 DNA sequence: TGTGCCAGCAGTGGGGTGCGGGGGGACTATGGCTACACCTTC. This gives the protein CASSGVRGDYGYTF.

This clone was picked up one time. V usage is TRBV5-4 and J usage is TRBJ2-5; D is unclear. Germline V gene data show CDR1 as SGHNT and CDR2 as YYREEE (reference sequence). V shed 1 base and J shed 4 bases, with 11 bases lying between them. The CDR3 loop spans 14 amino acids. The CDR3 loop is CASSLIGRRETQYF. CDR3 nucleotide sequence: TGTGCCAGCAGCTTGATAGGGCGACGAGAGACCCAGTACTTC.

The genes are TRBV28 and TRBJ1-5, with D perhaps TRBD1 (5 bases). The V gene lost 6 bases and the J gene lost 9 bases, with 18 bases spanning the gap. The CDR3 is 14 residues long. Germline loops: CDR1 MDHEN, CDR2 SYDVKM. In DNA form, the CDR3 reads TGTGCCAGCAGAAGCGGAGGGAGGGGCTGGCCCCAGCATTTT. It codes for CASRSGGRGWPQHF.

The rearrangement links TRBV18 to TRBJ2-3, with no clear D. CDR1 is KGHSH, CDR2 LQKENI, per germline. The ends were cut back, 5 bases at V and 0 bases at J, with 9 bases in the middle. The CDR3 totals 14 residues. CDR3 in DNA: TGTGCCAGCTCAACCTCTGATAGCACAGATACGCAGTATTTT. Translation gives CASSTSDSTDTQYF.

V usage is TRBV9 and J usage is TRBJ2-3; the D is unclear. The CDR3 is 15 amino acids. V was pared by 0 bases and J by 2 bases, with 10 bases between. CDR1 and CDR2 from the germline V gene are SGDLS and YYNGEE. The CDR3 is CASSVEPRHTDTQYF. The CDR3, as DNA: TGTGCCAGCAGCGTAGAACCCAGGCACACAGATACGCAGTATTTT.

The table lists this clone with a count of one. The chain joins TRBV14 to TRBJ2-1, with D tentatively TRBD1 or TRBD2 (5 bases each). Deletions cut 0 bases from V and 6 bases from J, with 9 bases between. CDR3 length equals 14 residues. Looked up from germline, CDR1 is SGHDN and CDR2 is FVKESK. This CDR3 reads CASSQDGTINEQFF. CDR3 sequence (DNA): TGTGCCAGCAGCCAAGACGGGACGATCAATGAGCAGTTCTTC. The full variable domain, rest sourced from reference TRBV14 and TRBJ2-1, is EAGVTQFPSHSVIEKGQTVTLRCDPISGHDNLYWYRRVMGKEIKFLLHFVKESKQDESGMPNNRFLAERTGGTYSTLKVQPAELEDSGVYFCASSQDGTINEQFFGPGTRLTVL.

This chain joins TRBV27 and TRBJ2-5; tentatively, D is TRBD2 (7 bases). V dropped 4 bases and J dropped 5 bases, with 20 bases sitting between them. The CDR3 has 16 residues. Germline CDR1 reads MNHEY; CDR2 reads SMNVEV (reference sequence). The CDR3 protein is CASSSPNRGARETQYF. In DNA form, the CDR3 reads TGTGCCAGCAGTTCCCCCAACCGGGGGGCGCGGGAGACCCAGTACTTC.

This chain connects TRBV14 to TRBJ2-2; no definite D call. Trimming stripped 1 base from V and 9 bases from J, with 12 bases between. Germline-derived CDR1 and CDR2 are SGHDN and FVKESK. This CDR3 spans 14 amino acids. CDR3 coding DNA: TGTGCCAGCAGCCAAGCCCCAAAAGCGCGGGAGCTGTTTTTT. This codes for CASSQAPKARELFF.

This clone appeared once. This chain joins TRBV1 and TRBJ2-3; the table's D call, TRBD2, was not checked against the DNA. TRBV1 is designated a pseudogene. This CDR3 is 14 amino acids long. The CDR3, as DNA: TGCACCAGCAGCCAAGATTGGGAGGCAGATACGCAGTATTTT. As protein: CTSSQDWEADTQYF.

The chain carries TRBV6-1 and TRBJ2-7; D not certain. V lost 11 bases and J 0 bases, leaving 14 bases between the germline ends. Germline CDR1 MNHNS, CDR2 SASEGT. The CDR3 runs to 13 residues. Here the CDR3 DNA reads TGTGCCGCAGTGGGGTCGCTCTCCTACGAGCAGTACTTC. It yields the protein CAAVGSLSYEQYF.